This T cell receptor (beta chain) came from a study of vaccination effects on CD4 cells after COVID-19. Germline CDR1 MNHNS, CDR2 SASEGT. The CDR3 extends over 16 amino acids. The J segment lost 7 bases and the V segment lost 4 bases, leaving 8 bases of the junction unmatched. Method: immunoSEQ multiplex PCR; TCRdb's copy keeps in-frame clones and lacks some. The data show 20,000 to 25,000 clones, around 70% seen once. The study, taken as a whole, reports: A shortage of convalescent patients and an absence of early post-infection timepoints characterized the study. Common cold coronavirus cross-reactivity was shown by only 1 of 255 vaccine-induced clones in healthy vaccinees.

Within the ViraFEST assay, antigen-specific CD4+ T cells underwent expansion with viral peptide pools prior to sequencing. Culture proceeded for roughly ten days, and CD4+ T cells were then isolated. Vaccine recipients had no previous SARS-CoV-2 infection; their nucleocapsid antibodies were negative. In culture with about 10 IU/ml IL-2 and roughly 10 ug/ml peptides, PBMC were grown at around 1.8 million per well. In regard to this clone: The antigen is undetermined.

The sample consisted of CD4+ T cells from PBMCs cultured with HCoV-NL63 spike peptides, taken before COVID-19 vaccination. The chain uses TRBV6-1 and TRBJ2-1, with TRBD2 identical over 12 bases. The sequence was obtained from a human donor who received a COVID-19 vaccine. DNA for the CDR3: TGTGCCAGCAGTGCCTTGGGGGGACTAGCGGGTAATGAGCAGTTCTTC. Amino acid sequence: CASSALGGLAGNEQFF.